Below, 29 T cell receptor beta chains from the same sample are listed, as sequenced in a study of OX40 agonist ivuxolimab in advanced cancers. The method was immunoSEQ multiplex PCR; TCRdb's version includes in-frame clones alone and lacks a portion of them. The sample shows about 89,000 clones, about 92% of them seen only once. Sequencing used CD4+ or CD8+ T cells sorted from blood, obtained in a trial of the OX40 agonist ivuxolimab. All receptors come from an adult with an advanced solid tumor such as melanoma, head and neck, liver or kidney cancer.

The V gene is TRBV5-4, the J gene TRBJ1-5; D is undetermined. Between the trimmed V and J ends, which lost 3 bases and 0 bases, there was a span of 13 bases. The CDR3 length is 16 residues. Germline V lookup: CDR1 SGHNT, CDR2 YYREEE (reference sequence). CDR3 amino acids: CASSYGSLFSNQPQHF. CDR3 coding DNA: TGTGCCAGCAGCTATGGGTCCCTCTTTAGCAATCAGCCCCAGCATTTT.

CDR3 in DNA: TGCGCCAGCAGCTTTAACGACCATAACTATGGCTACACCTTC. Its protein product is CASSFNDHNYGYTF. J is TRBJ1-2 and V is TRBV5-1, with D hard to call. The V end lost 2 bases, the J end lost 1 base, and 9 bases lay between the germline ends. In germline, CDR1 is SGHRS, CDR2 YFSETQ. There are 14 residues in the CDR3.

The J gene is TRBJ1-5, the V gene TRBV19; TRBD1 matches at 8 bases. Germline V CDR1 and CDR2: LNHDA, SQIVND (reference sequence). The CDR3 sequence is 14 residues long. J was trimmed by 5 bases and V by 4 bases; bases with no gene match: 4. CDR3 bases: TGTGCCAGTAGTACAGGGACAGGTTATCAGCCCCAGCATTTT. This translates into CASSTGTGYQPQHF. Full variable domain (rest looked up from reference TRBV19 and TRBJ1-5): DGGITQSPKYLFRKEGQNVTLSCEQNLNHDAMYWYRQDPGQGLRLIYYSQIVNDFQKGDIAEGYSVSREKKESFPLTVTSAQKNPTAFYLCASSTGTGYQPQHFGDGTRLSIL.

V and J are TRBV6-4 and TRBJ1-1; 8 positions match TRBD1. In germline, CDR1 is MRHNA, CDR2 SNTAGT. This CDR3 comprises 15 residues. The ends lost 5 bases at V and 5 bases at J; junction bases unmatched: 10. The CDR3 nucleotides read TGTGCCAGCAGTTTGCATGGGACAGGTAATACTGAAGCTTTCTTT. Its translation: CASSLHGTGNTEAFF.

The chain links TRBV7-2 to TRBJ2-2; D uncertain. CDR3 length equals 14 residues. Per germline, CDR1 SGHTA and CDR2 FQGNSA. V was pared by 5 bases and J by 1 base, with 8 bases between. CDR3 region: CASSRSGNTGELFF. The CDR3 DNA is TGTGCCAGCAGCCGATCGGGGAACACCGGGGAGCTGTTTTTT.

The J gene is TRBJ2-7, the V gene TRBV2; the match to TRBD1 covers 8 bases. The J segment lost 2 bases and the V segment lost 7 bases, leaving 4 bases of the junction unmatched. The CDR3 contains 13 residues. The V gene's germline CDR1 is SNHLY and CDR2 FYNNEI. CDR3 DNA: TGTGCCAGCAACGGACAGGGAACCTACGAGCAGTACGTC. Encoded protein: CASNGQGTYEQYV.

The rearrangement links TRBV27 to TRBJ2-1; the D is unclear. V was clipped by 8 bases and J by 7 bases, with 18 bases between them. This CDR3 contains 14 residues. In germline, CDR1 is MNHEY, CDR2 SMNVEV (reference sequence). The CDR3 protein is CASGRAVWDNEQFF. CDR3 DNA: TGTGCCAGCGGCCGGGCCGTGTGGGATAATGAGCAGTTCTTC.

The rearrangement uses TRBV4-3 and TRBJ1-3; a weak D match, TRBD1 (6 bases). CDR1 and CDR2 (germline): LGHNA, YSLEER. CDR3 length equals 16 residues. V was cut by 3 bases and J by 1 base, with 13 bases left in between. CDR3 coding DNA: TGCGCCAGCAGCCACCTACAAGGGGGGTCTGGAAACACCATATATTTT. Translation gives CASSHLQGGSGNTIYF.

The V gene is TRBV6-5, the J gene TRBJ2-5; D is possibly TRBD1 (5 bases). This CDR3 region has 14 residues. Deletions cut 2 bases from V and 1 base from J, with 8 bases between. In germline, CDR1 is MNHEY, CDR2 SVGAGI. CDR3 DNA: TGTGCCAGCAGTTACAAGGGGCTCCAAGAGACCCAGTACTTC. It codes for CASSYKGLQETQYF.

The chain links TRBV15 to TRBJ2-3; TRBD1 aligns across 9 bases. Trimming took 3 bases from V and 6 from J; bases not matched to a gene: 7. The germline V gene has CDR1 LNHNV and CDR2 YYDKDF (reference sequence). This CDR3 is 15 amino acids long. CDR3 nucleotide sequence: TGTGCCACCAGCAGGGTTGGGACAGGGCCGGATACGCAGTATTTT. Its translation: CATSRVGTGPDTQYF.

This clone occurred a few times. J is TRBJ1-5 and V is TRBV28; maybe TRBD1 (5 bases). Trimming stripped 6 bases from V and 6 bases from J, with 15 bases between. The CDR3 has 14 residues. Germline CDR1 and CDR2: MDHEN and SYDVKM. In DNA form, the CDR3 reads TGTGCCAGCAGCTTCAGGGTGTACGGTCAGCCCCAGCATTTT. Amino acids: CASSFRVYGQPQHF.

The chain employs TRBV18 and TRBJ2-5; maybe TRBD2 (5 bases). V lost 6 bases and J lost 5, with 16 bases in between. The CDR3 covers 14 residues. The germline V gene has CDR1 KGHSH and CDR2 LQKENI. The CDR3 DNA reads as TGTGCCAGCTCCCTGGACTTGTCGAGGGAGACCCAGTACTTC. Protein product: CASSLDLSRETQYF. The variable domain in full, completed from reference TRBV18 and TRBJ2-5, reads NAGVMQNPRHLVRRRGQEARLRCSPMKGHSHVYWYRQLPEEGLKFMVYLQKENIIDESGMPKERFSAEFPKEGPSILRIQQVVRGDSAAYFCASSLDLSRETQYFGPGTRLLVL.

The V call is TRBV7-3, the J call TRBJ1-1; 7 bases align to TRBD1. The junction had 11 bases not matched to a gene; V was cut back by 3 bases and J by 1 base. Germline V gene data show CDR1 as SGHTA and CDR2 as FQGTGA. The CDR3 consists of 17 residues. CDR3 loop: CASSLPPGQGGNTEAFF. CDR3 in DNA: TGTGCCAGCAGCTTGCCCCCAGGGCAGGGGGGGAACACTGAAGCTTTCTTT.

Notes on this clone: The CDR3 does not end in the conserved phenylalanine or tryptophan, so this is likely a read error. The limits of the CDR3 on the DNA are not certain, so only TCRdb's listed CDR3 is given. This sequence joins TRBV15 and TRBJ2-4; no DNA check was done on the table's D call, TRBD2. Germline V gives CDR1 LNHNV, CDR2 YYDKDF (reference sequence). Both ends counted, the CDR3 spans 13 residues. CDR3 loop: CATGTSGTPPLTS.

The chain recombines TRBV7-2 with TRBJ1-4; no firm D call. This CDR3 contains 13 residues. Germline loops: CDR1 SGHTA, CDR2 FQGNSA. Between the trimmed V and J ends, which lost 4 bases and 5 bases, there was a span of 8 bases. CDR3 bases: TGTGCCAGCAGCTCCTCCCCCAATGAAAAACTGTTTTTT. Protein: CASSSSPNEKLFF.

The chain has TRBV2 and TRBJ2-1, with D perhaps being TRBD1 or TRBD2 (6 bases each). The CDR3 runs to 15 residues. V was clipped by 4 bases and J by 0 bases, with 10 bases between them. CDR1 is SNHLY, CDR2 FYNNEI, per germline. The CDR3 nucleotides read TGTGCCAGCAGTGGGGGGGCGAGCTCCTACAATGAGCAGTTCTTC. Translating gives CASSGGASSYNEQFF. The full variable domain, rest sourced from reference TRBV2 and TRBJ2-1, is EPEVTQTPSHQVTQMGQEVILRCVPISNHLYFYWYRQILGQKVEFLVSFYNNEISEKSEIFDDQFSVERPDGSNFTLKIRSTKLEDSAMYFCASSGGASSYNEQFFGPGTRLTVL.

This chain joins TRBV30 and TRBJ1-5; D is uncertain. In germline, CDR1 is GTSNPN, CDR2 SVGIG (reference sequence). The V end was cut by 0 bases, the J end by 5 bases, with 8 bases between. The length of the CDR3 is 13 residues. The DNA for the CDR3 is TGTGCCTGGAGTGTATCCTTTGATCAGCCCCAGCATTTT. Its protein is CAWSVSFDQPQHF.

This sequence joins TRBV30 and TRBJ1-4, with D possibly being TRBD1 (5 bases). The CDR3 extends over 13 amino acids. V lost 2 bases, J lost 8 bases, and 12 bases lay in between. Germline V CDR1 and CDR2: GTSNPN, SVGIG (reference sequence). CDR3 nucleotide sequence: TGTGCCTGGAGTAGACAGCAGAGGGAAAAACTGTTTTTT. Its protein is CAWSRQQREKLFF.

The chain links TRBV6-6 to TRBJ2-3; TRBD1 or TRBD2 may be the D gene (6 bases each). In germline, CDR1 is MNHNY, CDR2 SVGAGI (reference sequence). The CDR3 has 13 amino acids. V gave up 10 bases and J gave up 6 bases, with 17 bases separating them. CDR3 protein: CATIEGGSDTQYF. CDR3 DNA: TGTGCCACCATCGAGGGGGGCTCGGATACGCAGTATTTT.

This sequence joins TRBV6-5 and TRBJ2-7, with 7 nucleotides matching TRBD1. From germline, CDR1 is MNHEY and CDR2 SVGAGI. V was clipped by 6 bases and J by 2 bases; unmatched bases: 4. The CDR3 is 13 residues long. CDR3 region: CASSVDRAYEQYF. The DNA for the CDR3 is TGTGCCAGCAGCGTCGACAGGGCCTACGAGCAGTACTTC.

The chain links TRBV4-1 to TRBJ1-2; 9 bases map to TRBD1. V lost 1 base and J lost 4; bases outside the gene matches: 10. Germline values: CDR1 MGHRA, CDR2 YSYEKL. The CDR3 runs to 17 residues. The CDR3 DNA reads TGCGCCAGCAGCCAAGGGGGGTTAGGGACAGGGCCCTATGGCTACACCTTC. Residues: CASSQGGLGTGPYGYTF.

V usage is TRBV28 and J usage is TRBJ1-2; a possible D gene is TRBD1 (5 bases). Trimming took off 6 bases at V and 2 bases at J, with 10 bases between the two ends. This CDR3 is built from 13 residues. The germline CDR1 and CDR2 sequences are MDHEN and SYDVKM. The CDR3 nucleotides are TGTGCCAGCAGCGTACAGGTGAACTATGGCTACACCTTC. Translated, it gives CASSVQVNYGYTF.

The chain is built from TRBV2 and TRBJ1-6; TRBD1 might be the D (6 bases). Germline CDR1 reads SNHLY; CDR2 reads FYNNEI. The V end lost 6 bases, the J end lost 8 bases, and 14 bases lay between the germline ends. The CDR3 has 14 residues. This chain's CDR3 is CASRTTGAHSPLHF. CDR3 sequence (DNA): TGTGCCAGCAGAACGACAGGAGCGCATTCACCCCTCCACTTT.

J is TRBJ2-1 and V is TRBV5-1; TRBD1 matches at 7 bases. Germline V gives CDR1 SGHRS, CDR2 YFSETQ. The CDR3 extends over 13 amino acids. V was pared by 3 bases and J by 8 bases, with 5 bases of the junction left unmatched. CDR3 amino acids: CASSSQGTDEQFF. CDR3 sequence (DNA): TGCGCCAGCAGCTCACAGGGGACCGATGAGCAGTTCTTC.

The CDR3 sequence is CASTRLAGTGGEQFF. CDR3 DNA: TGTGCCAGCACCCGCCTAGCGGGGACGGGGGGTGAGCAGTTCTTC. The rearrangement uses TRBV2 and TRBJ2-1, with 9 bases identical to TRBD2. This CDR3 contains 15 residues. Germline assignment: CDR1 SNHLY and CDR2 FYNNEI. After removal of 7 bases from V and 9 bases from J, the junction contained 13 bases not matched to a gene.

This clone has only one observation. V and J are TRBV20-1 and TRBJ2-1; maybe TRBD1 (6 bases). The ends were cut back, 8 bases at V and 5 bases at J, with 10 bases in the middle. The CDR3 length is 11 residues. CDR1 and CDR2 (germline): DFQATT, SNEGSKA (reference sequence). Written as DNA, the CDR3 is TGCAGTCCCGAGGGGGACAATGAGCAGTTCTTC. Encoded protein: CSPEGDNEQFF.

This chain uses TRBV5-4 with TRBJ1-1; D uncertain. Germline CDR1 reads SGHNT; CDR2 reads YYREEE (reference sequence). The CDR3 extends over 13 amino acids. The V gene lost 3 bases and the J gene lost 5 bases, with 11 bases spanning the gap. CDR3 region: CASSSISGTEAFF. The CDR3 region has the DNA TGTGCCAGCAGCTCTATATCGGGAACTGAAGCTTTCTTT. Together with reference TRBV5-4 and TRBJ1-1, the CDR3 gives the full variable domain: ETGVTQSPTHLIKTRGQQVTLRCSSQSGHNTVSWYQQALGQGPQFIFQYYREEENGRGNFPPRFSGLQFPNYSSELNVNALELDDSALYLCASSSISGTEAFFGQGTRLTVV.

The V and J genes are TRBV19 and TRBJ1-5; TRBD1 matches 9 bases. In germline, CDR1 is LNHDA, CDR2 SQIVND (reference sequence). Trimming at V came to 3 bases and at J to 13 bases, leaving 16 bases not matched to a gene. The CDR3 consists of 16 residues. CDR3 region: CASSIFSLPPDRGQHF. Here the CDR3 DNA reads TGTGCCAGTAGTATTTTTTCTTTGCCCCCCGACAGGGGGCAGCATTTT.

The chain couples TRBV6-1 to TRBJ2-7; D is unclear. Looked up from germline, CDR1 is MNHNS and CDR2 is SASEGT. V lost 5 bases, J lost 5 bases, and 13 bases lay in between. The CDR3 runs 13 residues. DNA for the CDR3: TGTGCCAGCAGTCCCCGGGTACGAGACGAGCAGTACTTC. Translation gives CASSPRVRDEQYF.